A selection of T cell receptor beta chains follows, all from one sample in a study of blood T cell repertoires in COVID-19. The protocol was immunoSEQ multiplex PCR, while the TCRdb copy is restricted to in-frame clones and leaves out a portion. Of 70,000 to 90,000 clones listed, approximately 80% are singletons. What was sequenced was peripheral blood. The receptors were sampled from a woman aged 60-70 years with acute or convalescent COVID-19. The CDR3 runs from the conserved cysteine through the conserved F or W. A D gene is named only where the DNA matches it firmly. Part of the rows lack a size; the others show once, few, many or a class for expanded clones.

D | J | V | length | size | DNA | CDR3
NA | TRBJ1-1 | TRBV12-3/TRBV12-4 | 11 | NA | TGTGCCAGCAGTCCGAGAACTGAAGCTTTCTTT | CASSPRTEAFF
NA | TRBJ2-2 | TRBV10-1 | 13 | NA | TGCGCCACCTCGACAGGGAACACCGGGGAGCTGTTTTTT | CATSTGNTGELFF
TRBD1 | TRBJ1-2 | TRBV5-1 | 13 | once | TGCGCCAGCAGCCCGGAGGGGGCCTATGGCTACACCTTC | CASSPEGAYGYTF
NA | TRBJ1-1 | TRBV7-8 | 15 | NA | TGTGCCAGCAGCTTAACAGGACCACTGAACACTGAAGCTTTCTTT | CASSLTGPLNTEAFF
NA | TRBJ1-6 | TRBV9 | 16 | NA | TGTGCCAGCAGCGTAGGGTTCAGCTCCTATAATTCACCCCTCCACTTT | CASSVGFSSYNSPLHF
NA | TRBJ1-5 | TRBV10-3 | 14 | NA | TGTGCCTCCCGGGCCTCAGGGCTCAATCAGCCCCAGCATTTT | CASRASGLNQPQHF
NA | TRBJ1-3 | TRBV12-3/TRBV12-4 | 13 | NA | TGTGCCAGCAGTTACATCTCTGGAAACACCATATATTTT | CASSYISGNTIYF
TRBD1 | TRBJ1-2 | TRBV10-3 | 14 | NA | TGTGCCATCCCACAGGGGCCCGTAGGCTATGGCTACACCTTC | CAIPQGPVGYGYTF
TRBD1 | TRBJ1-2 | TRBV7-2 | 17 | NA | TGTGCCAGCAGCTTAGCGGCCGGGACAGGGAATCTCTATGGCTACACCTTC | CASSLAAGTGNLYGYTF
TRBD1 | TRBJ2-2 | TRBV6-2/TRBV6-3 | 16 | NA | TGTGCCAGCAGTAACAGGGACAGAGGGGTTCCCGGGGAGCTGTTTTTT | CASSNRDRGVPGELFF
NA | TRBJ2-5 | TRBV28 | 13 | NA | TGTGCCAGCAGCCAGGGGGGCCAATGGGCCCAGTACTTC | CASSQGGQWAQYF
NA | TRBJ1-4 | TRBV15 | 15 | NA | TGTGCCACCAGCAGAGATTGGGGGGAGAGTGAAAAACTGTTTTTT | CATSRDWGESEKLFF
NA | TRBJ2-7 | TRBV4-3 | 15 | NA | TGCGCCAGCAGCCAAGTCCAGGCTGGATACCACGAGCAGTACTTC | CASSQVQAGYHEQYF
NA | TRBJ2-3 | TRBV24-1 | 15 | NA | TGTGCCACCAGTGATTTCGGTCAAGTCACAGATACGCAGTATTTT | CATSDFGQVTDTQYF
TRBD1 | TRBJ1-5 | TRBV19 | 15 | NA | TGTGCCAGTAGTACACAGGGACAGCAAAATCAGCCCCAGCATTTT | CASSTQGQQNQPQHF
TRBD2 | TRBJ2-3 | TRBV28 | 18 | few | TGTGCCAGCCATACACCCTTTTCGGAGCGGGGGGCCACAGATACGCAGTATTTT | CASHTPFSERGATDTQYF
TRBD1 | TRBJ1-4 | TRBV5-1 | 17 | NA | TGCGCCAGCAGCCCTGGGGGACAGGGGGCGACTAATGAAAAACTGTTTTTT | CASSPGGQGATNEKLFF
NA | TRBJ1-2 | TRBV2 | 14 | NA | TGTGCCAGCAGTGAAGGAACCATACTAGGCGGCTACACCTTC | CASSEGTILGGYTF
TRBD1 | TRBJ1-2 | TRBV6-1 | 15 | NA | TGTGCCAGCAGTGAAGGGACAGGGAATAGCTATGGCTACACCTTC | CASSEGTGNSYGYTF
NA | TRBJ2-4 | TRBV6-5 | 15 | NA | TGTGCCAGCAGTTCAAGGGGTTTAGCCAAAAACATTCAGTACTTC | CASSSRGLAKNIQYF
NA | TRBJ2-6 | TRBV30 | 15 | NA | TGTGCCTGGTCGACTGCACCCTCTGGGGCCAACGTCCTGACTTTC | CAWSTAPSGANVLTF
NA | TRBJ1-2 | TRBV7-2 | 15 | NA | TGTGCCAGCAGCTTAAATGGCGGCAGCAACTATGGCTACACCTTC | CASSLNGGSNYGYTF
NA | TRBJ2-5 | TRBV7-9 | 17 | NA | TGTGCCAGCAGCTTCACCCAGGGAACCTACCAACAAGAGACCCAGTACTTC | CASSFTQGTYQQETQYF
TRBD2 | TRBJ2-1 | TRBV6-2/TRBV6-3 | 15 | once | TGTGCCAGCAGTCGAGCGGGGGCCGACTACAATGAGCAGTTCTTC | CASSRAGADYNEQFF
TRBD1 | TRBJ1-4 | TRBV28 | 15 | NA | TGTGCCAGCAGTCCCACAGGGGGCCTGCGTGAAAAACTGTTTTTT | CASSPTGGLREKLFF
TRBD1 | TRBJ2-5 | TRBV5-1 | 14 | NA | TGCGCCAGCAGCCAAGGCAACAGGGGAGAGACCCAGTACTTC | CASSQGNRGETQYF
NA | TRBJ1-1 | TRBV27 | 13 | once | TGTGCCAGCAGTTTCACTAGGGGGACTGAAGCTTTCTTT | CASSFTRGTEAFF
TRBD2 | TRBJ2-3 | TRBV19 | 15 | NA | TGTGCCAGTAGTGAGACTAGCGGGGGCACAGATACGCAGTATTTT | CASSETSGGTDTQYF
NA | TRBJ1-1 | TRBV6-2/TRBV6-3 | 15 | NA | TGTGCCAGCAGTTACAAGCCGGGGAGGAACACTGAAGCTTTCTTT | CASSYKPGRNTEAFF
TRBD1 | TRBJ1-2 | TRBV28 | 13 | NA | TGTGCCAGCAGAGGGGACAGAACTTATGGCTACACCTTC | CASRGDRTYGYTF
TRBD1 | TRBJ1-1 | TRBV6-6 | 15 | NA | TGTGCCACCAGCGGGGACAGGGGGCTAAACACTGAAGCTTTCTTT | CATSGDRGLNTEAFF
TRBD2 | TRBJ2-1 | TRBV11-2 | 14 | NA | TGTGCCAGCAGGATGGGACTAGCGCGCAATGAGCAGTTCTTC | CASRMGLARNEQFF
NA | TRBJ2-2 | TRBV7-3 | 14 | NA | TGTGCCAGCAGCTTAACGGCGGTCCCCGGGGAGCTGTTTTTT | CASSLTAVPGELFF
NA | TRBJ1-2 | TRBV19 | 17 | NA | TGTGCCAGTAGCCCTGTAAGCTGGGCGCCTGTAGACTATGGCTACACCTTC | CASSPVSWAPVDYGYTF
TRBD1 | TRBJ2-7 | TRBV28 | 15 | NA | TGTGCCAGCAGTGGGGGACAGGGGACTTTCTACGAGCAGTACTTC | CASSGGQGTFYEQYF
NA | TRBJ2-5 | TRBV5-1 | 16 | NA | TGCGCCAGCAGCTTGGGGCTAGCGTCCTCCGGGGAGACCCAGTACTTC | CASSLGLASSGETQYF
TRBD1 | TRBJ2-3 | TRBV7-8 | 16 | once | TGTGCCAGCAGCTTAGTTACCGGACAGGCAACAGATACGCAGTATTTT | CASSLVTGQATDTQYF
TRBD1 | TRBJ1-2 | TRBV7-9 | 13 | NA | TGTGCCAGCAGCCCTAGACAGGGGGAGCGCTACACCTTC | CASSPRQGERYTF
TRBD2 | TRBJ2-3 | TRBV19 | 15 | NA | TGTGCCAGTACCCGGGAGGGGGGCTTGACAGATACGCAGTATTTT | CASTREGGLTDTQYF
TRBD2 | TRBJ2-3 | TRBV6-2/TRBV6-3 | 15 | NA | TGTGCCAGCAGTAGGACTAGCGGGGTCACAGATACGCAGTATTTT | CASSRTSGVTDTQYF
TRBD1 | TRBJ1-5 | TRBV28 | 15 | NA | TGTGCCAGCAGTCTCACAGGGGGAATCAATCAGCCCCAGCATTTT | CASSLTGGINQPQHF
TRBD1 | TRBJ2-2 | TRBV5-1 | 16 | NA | TGCGCCAGCAGCTCAAACGGACAGGGAAACACCGGGGAGCTGTTTTTT | CASSSNGQGNTGELFF
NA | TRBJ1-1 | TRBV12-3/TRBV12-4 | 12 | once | TGTGCCAGCAGTTTTCCGGGGACTGAAGCTTTCTTT | CASSFPGTEAFF
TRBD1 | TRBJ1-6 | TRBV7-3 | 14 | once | TGTGCCAGCAGCTTAAGTGGGACAGATTCACCCCTCCACTTT | CASSLSGTDSPLHF
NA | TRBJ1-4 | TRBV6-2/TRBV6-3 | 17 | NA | TGTGCCAGCAGTTACTCGACGGGAATCGGTCTAGGTGAAAAACTGTTTTTT | CASSYSTGIGLGEKLFF
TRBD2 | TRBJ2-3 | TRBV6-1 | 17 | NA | TGTGCCAGCAGTGAATGGGCTAGCGGGGGATCCACAGATACGCAGTATTTT | CASSEWASGGSTDTQYF
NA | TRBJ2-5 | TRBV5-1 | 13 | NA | TGCGCCAGCAGCGACAATAGCCAAGAGACCCAGTACTTC | CASSDNSQETQYF
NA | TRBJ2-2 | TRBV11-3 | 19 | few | TGTGCCAGCAGCTTATCTTCATACAGGCCCTCGATGAACACCGGGGAGCTGTTTTTT | CASSLSSYRPSMNTGELFF
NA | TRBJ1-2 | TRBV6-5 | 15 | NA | TGTGCCAGCAACTCAAGGAGCGGGACTAACTATGGCTACACCTTC | CASNSRSGTNYGYTF
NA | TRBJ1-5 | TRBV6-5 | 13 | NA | TGTGCCAGTACCGGGGGTAGCAATCAGCCCCAGCATTTT | CASTGGSNQPQHF
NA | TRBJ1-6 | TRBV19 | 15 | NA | TGTGCCAGTAGTACCACAACAGGGTTCAATTCACCCCTCCACTTT | CASSTTTGFNSPLHF
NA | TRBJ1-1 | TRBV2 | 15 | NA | TGTGCCAGCAGTGAGGCCTTTGGGGGCGACACTGAAGCTTTCTTT | CASSEAFGGDTEAFF
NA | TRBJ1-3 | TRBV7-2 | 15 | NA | TGTGCCAGCAGCTTAAATCCAGGGTACGGAAACACCATATATTTT | CASSLNPGYGNTIYF